These 15 T cell receptor beta chains came from one sample sequenced in a study of blood T cell repertoires in COVID-19. Profiling relied on immunoSEQ multiplex PCR, and the TCRdb table lists in-frame clones only, not all of them. Among 250,000 to 350,000 clones listed, 86% were seen once. The specimen was peripheral blood. The receptor set was obtained from a woman between 50 and 59 years old with acute or convalescent COVID-19.

This sequence joins TRBV19 and TRBJ2-3, with 15 bases identical to TRBD2. The trim removed 6 bases at V and 4 bases at J, leaving 5 bases unmatched. There are 16 residues in the CDR3. Germline V gene lookup returns CDR1 LNHDA and CDR2 SQIVND (reference sequence). CDR3 sequence: CASSGLAGGLADTQYF. In DNA form, the CDR3 reads TGTGCCAGTAGCGGACTAGCGGGAGGGCTCGCAGATACGCAGTATTTT.

The rearrangement joins TRBV5-1 to TRBJ2-3; D not resolved. CDR3 size: 18 residues. V lost 4 bases and J 2 bases, leaving 23 bases between the germline ends. Looked up from germline, CDR1 is SGHRS and CDR2 is YFSETQ. The CDR3 region is CASSRIPTASTYTDTQYF. Here the CDR3 DNA reads TGCGCCAGCAGCCGAATCCCAACAGCTTCTACTTACACAGATACGCAGTATTTT.

The rearrangement joins TRBV18 to TRBJ1-5; TRBD1 matches at 7 bases. The CDR3 consists of 18 residues. Germline CDR1 and CDR2: KGHSH and LQKENI. J lost 0 bases, V lost 4 bases, and 12 bases had no gene match. The CDR3 region is CASSRQVPTGDSNQPQHF. The CDR3 bases are TGTGCCAGCTCACGACAAGTTCCAACAGGGGATAGCAATCAGCCCCAGCATTTT.

The rearrangement links TRBV5-1 to TRBJ2-7, with D possibly being TRBD2 (7 bases). Between the trimmed V and J ends, which lost 4 bases and 2 bases, there was a span of 16 bases. The CDR3 totals 15 residues. In germline, CDR1 is SGHRS, CDR2 YFSETQ. The CDR3 DNA reads TGCGCCAGCAGCAATGCTGGGGGGGGCGCCTACGAGCAGTACTTC. This codes for CASSNAGGGAYEQYF.

The chain employs TRBV6-1 and TRBJ2-7, with a possible D match to TRBD2 (6 bases). The germline V gene has CDR1 MNHNS and CDR2 SASEGT. This CDR3 is built from 15 residues. The V end was cut by 6 bases, the J end by 3 bases, with 18 bases between. CDR3 residues: CASSSERDSFYEQYF. CDR3 nucleotides: TGTGCCAGCAGCTCCGAGAGGGACTCCTTCTACGAGCAGTACTTC.

The V gene is TRBV27, the J gene TRBJ2-6; D is perhaps TRBD2 (5 bases). This CDR3 comprises 18 residues. Between the trimmed V and J ends, which lost 1 base and 0 bases, there was a span of 13 bases. Germline CDR1 and CDR2: MNHEY and SMNVEV (reference sequence). The CDR3 bases are TGTGCCAGCAGTTTATTTGGAGGAGTTGACTCTGGGGCCAACGTCCTGACTTTC. Residues: CASSLFGGVDSGANVLTF.

This sequence joins TRBV1 and TRBJ1-4; the table names TRBD1, a call not compared with the DNA. TRBV1 is an annotated pseudogene. This CDR3 comprises 19 residues. This CDR3 is CTSSQELAGTGVFNEKLFF. As DNA, the CDR3 is TGCACCAGCAGCCAAGAGTTGGCCGGGACAGGGGTTTTTAATGAAAAACTGTTTTTT.

V and J are TRBV3-1 (or the pseudogene TRBV3-2) and TRBJ2-7; perhaps TRBD1 as D (5 bases). CDR1 LGHDT and CDR2 YNNKEL come from the germline V gene (reference sequence). Deletions cut 2 bases from V and 1 base from J, with 9 bases between. CDR3 length equals 14 residues. The chain's CDR3 is CASSQQTVSYEQYF. DNA for the CDR3: TGTGCCAGCAGCCAACAGACAGTGTCCTACGAGCAGTACTTC.

V gene TRBV11-2 combines with J gene TRBJ2-1; TRBD1 might be the D (6 bases). Germline-derived CDR1 and CDR2 are SGHAT and FQNNGV. The CDR3 consists of 15 residues. Trimming removed 5 bases from V and 6 bases from J, with 17 bases in between. This CDR3 is CASSKGHARGNEQFF. CDR3 bases: TGTGCCAGCAGCAAGGGACACGCCCGGGGCAATGAGCAGTTCTTC.

A single count supports this clone. The chain has TRBV9 and TRBJ1-3, with 7 bases matching TRBD1. V was pared by 0 bases and J by 3 bases, with 6 bases of the junction left unmatched. Germline V gene data show CDR1 as SGDLS and CDR2 as YYNGEE. The CDR3 sequence is 16 residues long. In DNA form, the CDR3 reads TGTGCCAGCAGCGTAGACGGGACAGCGTTTGGAAACACCATATATTTT. Translated: CASSVDGTAFGNTIYF.

This clone was observed at least ten times. The chain uses TRBV28 and TRBJ2-7; 13 bases align to TRBD2. Trimming took 6 bases from V and 2 from J; bases not matched to a gene: 7. Germline-derived CDR1 and CDR2 are MDHEN and SYDVKM. The CDR3 sequence is 16 residues long. CDR3 residues: CASRPEGTSGTYEQYF. Written as DNA, the CDR3 is TGTGCCAGCAGGCCGGAGGGGACTAGCGGGACCTACGAGCAGTACTTC.

The chain has TRBV9 and TRBJ1-3; D unresolved. V was pared by 0 bases and J by 1 base, with 8 bases between. Germline loops: CDR1 SGDLS, CDR2 YYNGEE. The CDR3 totals 15 residues. The CDR3 region has the DNA TGTGCCAGCAGCGTAGAGTCCCGGTCTGGAAACACCATATATTTT. Translation: CASSVESRSGNTIYF.

V gene TRBV7-2 combines with J gene TRBJ2-3, with 9 bases that match TRBD2. This CDR3 spans 16 amino acids. The germline V gene encodes CDR1 SGHTA and CDR2 FQGNSA. V gave up 5 bases and J gave up 4 bases; unmatched junction bases: 10. The CDR3 spells CASSPSGGRIADTQYF. In DNA form, the CDR3 reads TGTGCCAGCAGCCCAAGCGGGGGGCGGATCGCAGATACGCAGTATTTT.

For the CDR3, the DNA is TGTGCCAGCAGATTCGGACAGGGGAGAAATGAAAAACTGTTTTTT. It translates to CASRFGQGRNEKLFF. This chain links TRBV27 with TRBJ1-4; the match to TRBD1 covers 9 bases. Per germline, CDR1 MNHEY and CDR2 SMNVEV (reference sequence). V shed 6 bases, J shed 5 bases, and the junction held 7 bases outside the gene matches. This CDR3 has 15 amino acids.

CDR3 region: CASSDRGHLNEKLFF. Written as DNA, the CDR3 is TGTGCCAGCAGTGATAGGGGACATCTTAATGAAAAACTGTTTTTT. This rearrangement joins TRBV6-1 to TRBJ1-4; TRBD1 might be the D (6 bases). V lost 3 bases and J lost 4, with 12 bases in between. Germline V CDR1 and CDR2: MNHNS, SASEGT. This CDR3 has 15 residues.